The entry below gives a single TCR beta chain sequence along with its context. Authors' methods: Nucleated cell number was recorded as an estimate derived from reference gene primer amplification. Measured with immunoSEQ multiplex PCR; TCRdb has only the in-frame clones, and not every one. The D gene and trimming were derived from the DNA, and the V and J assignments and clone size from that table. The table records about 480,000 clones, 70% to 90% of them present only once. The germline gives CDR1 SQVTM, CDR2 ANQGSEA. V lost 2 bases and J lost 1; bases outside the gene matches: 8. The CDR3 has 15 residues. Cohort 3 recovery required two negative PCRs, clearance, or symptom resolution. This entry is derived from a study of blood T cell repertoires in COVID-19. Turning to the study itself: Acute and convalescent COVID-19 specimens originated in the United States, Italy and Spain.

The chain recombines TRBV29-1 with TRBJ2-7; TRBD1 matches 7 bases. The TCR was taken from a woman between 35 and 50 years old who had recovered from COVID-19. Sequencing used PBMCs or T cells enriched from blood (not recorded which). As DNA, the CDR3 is TGCAGCGTTGAACCAGGGGGAAGTGGGTCCTACGAGCAGTACTTC. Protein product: CSVEPGGSGSYEQYF.